Below are 3 T cell receptor beta chains sequenced from a single sample in a study of cytomegalovirus exposure and HLA in healthy donors. 60 Vbeta and 13 Jbeta primers were used in PCR. Clones were read by immunoSEQ multiplex PCR, and TCRdb kept only the in-frame ones, dropping some. There are some 130,000 clones in the sample; about 78% occur only once, and roughly 2.7% lies in the top ten. The sequenced sample was PBMCs. These receptors all stem from a human donor in good health.

V gene TRBV5-1 combines with J gene TRBJ2-7; TRBD2 matches at 11 bases. V shed 4 bases and J 9 bases; nucleotides not matched to a gene: 9. Per the germline V gene, CDR1 is SGHRS and CDR2 is YFSETQ. The CDR3 contains 14 residues. This CDR3 reads CASSQTSGAYGQYF. The CDR3, as DNA: TGCGCCAGCAGCCAGACTAGCGGGGCTTATGGGCAGTACTTC.

As for this clone: One end of the junction is discordant with germline, which a read error may explain. This chain links TRBV7-9 with TRBJ1-1; TRBD1 might be the D (6 bases). This CDR3 spans 10 amino acids. Germline V lookup: CDR1 SEHNR, CDR2 FQNEAQ (reference sequence). The chain's CDR3 is CSSSRDTAFF. The CDR3 DNA reads TGTTCCAGCAGCCGGGACACAGCTTTCTTT.

The rearrangement joins TRBV19 to TRBJ2-3; possibly TRBD1 for D (6 bases). The CDR3 is 15 amino acids. CDR1 is LNHDA and CDR2 is SQIVND in the germline V gene (reference sequence). V lost 2 bases to trimming and J lost 4 bases, with 13 bases between them. The CDR3 sequence is CASSIWGRGADTQYF. The CDR3 DNA sequence: TGTGCCAGTAGTATATGGGGCAGGGGCGCAGATACGCAGTATTTT. Filled out from reference TRBV19 and TRBJ2-3, the complete variable domain reads DGGITQSPKYLFRKEGQNVTLSCEQNLNHDAMYWYRQDPGQGLRLIYYSQIVNDFQKGDIAEGYSVSREKKESFPLTVTSAQKNPTAFYLCASSIWGRGADTQYFGPGTRLTVL.